This TCR beta chain is drawn from a study of T cell responses to AZD1222 COVID-19 vaccine (dated by TCRdb to the early 2020s). About the study as a whole: AZD1222 recipients with second doses at about 4 weeks or about 12 weeks were pooled, because spike-specific TCR depth and breadth did not differ between schedules. A total of 233 trial participants underwent TCR sequencing, of whom 207 received two doses of AZD1222 and about 25 received two doses of the MenACWY control vaccine. Enrollment into the trials was organized by age into subgroups of 18-55, 56-69 and 70-plus years, and those subgroups contained roughly 150, 30 and 60 TCR-sequenced participants, respectively.

The CDR3 regions of human TCRbeta chains were subjected to immunosequencing. As for the authors' bioinformatics: Repertoire TCRs were checked for matches against a reference library of SARS-CoV-2-specific TCRs that had been generated using the MIRA antigen-specificity platform. Breadth was defined as the fraction of unique TCRs that were SARS-CoV-2-associated, and depth was defined as the fraction of total T cells that were SARS-CoV-2-associated. Using the MIRA data, each spike-specific TCR was mapped to the spike region that the TCR reacts to and placed in a CD4 or CD8 class. Log10-transformed breadth and depth values were compared by one-way ANOVA with Sidak's multiple comparisons tests. What TCRdb holds here is the immuneACCESS table cut down to in-frame rearrangements. Part of the clones is not present; checked against another copy, under half of the missing clones reflect an unresolved V gene, and the others are unexplained. V and J calls and clone size are copied from that table; D and trimming were computed from the DNA. Within this sample are some 150,000 clones, with approximately 91% of them counted one time only. The ten largest clones add up to 1.5% to 2% of the sample.

As concerns this clone: Its specific antigen is unknown. Per-base quality was not reported, and no clone a single base away is much larger than it.

V loses 5 bases at its end and J loses 5 bases; junction bases beyond the gene matches: 5. From the germline V gene, CDR1 is MNHNS and CDR2 is SASEGT. Spanning cysteine to phenylalanine, the CDR3 consists of 14 amino acids. The retained sequence is limited to the CDR3, 42 bases, with the frame set at the first base. Taken with the paper, the label for time point translates to: baseline before first vaccination. Samples from vaccinated people were obtained from the UK trials COV001 and COV002, which included a single-blind randomized controlled phase 2/3 trial of AZD1222 (ChAdOx1 nCoV-19) in healthy adults. For TCRbeta chain sequencing, PBMC samples from trial participants were taken at day 0 and at day 28 after the second dose. The research as a whole found: Because no day 14 peak-response samples were available, the repertoires could be characterized only after the peak T cell response. The vaccine-associated CD4 TCRs covered the entire spike protein, and the dominant responses fell in regions 160-218 and 743-854. The 56-69-year group was small, and its depth increase did not reach significance, likely because of low power. Only five to seven AZD1222 recipients were SARS-CoV-2 seropositive at baseline, limiting conclusions about previously exposed vaccinees. Most participants were white British and females outnumbered males, and the authors suggested that clonal diversity may have been underestimated. Epitopes outside the regions mutated in the B.1.351 and B.1.1.7 variants were reportedly recognized by nearly half of the unique spike-specific TCRs. After two AZD1222 doses, spike-specific TCR breadth and depth were significantly higher than at day 0 and than in MenACWY recipients.

The sequence derives from an adult in good health. Sequencing used peripheral blood, obtained on day 0 of AZD1222 vaccination. This sequence uses TRBV6-1 and TRBJ2-5; the junction holds 10 bases that match TRBD2. The DNA sequence is given as TGTGCCAGCAGTAGCGGGAGGGCCTGGGAGACCCAGTACTTC. The resulting protein is CASSSGRAWETQYF.